A selection of T cell receptor beta chains follows, all from one sample in a study of T-cell reconstitution after alpha-beta-depleted transplantation in children. A single record per CDR3 protein comes from TCRdb applying MiXCR to the PCR reads. The data contain about 350,000 distinct CDR3 sequences, less than 15% of them seen just once; the ten biggest clones take up around 4.5%. The sample here was PBMCs, taken from the stem cell graft. These TCRs come from a human donor who donated a stem cell graft to a child with Fanconi anemia. Each CDR3 is given with its conserved first and last residue. D genes are given only for firm matches. Some rows have no size entry. The others give once, few or many, or a class for an expanded clone.

CDR3 length	J gene	V gene	D gene	clone size	CDR3 protein	CDR3 DNA
16	TRBJ2-1	TRBV5-1	TRBD2	few	CASSPGLAGGPNEQFF	TGCGCCAGCAGCCCAGGACTAGCGGGGGGGCCGAATGAGCAGTTCTTC
13	TRBJ2-2	TRBV5-6	NA	few	CASSLRLTGELFF	TGTGCCAGCAGCTTAAGATTGACCGGGGAGCTGTTTTTT
17	TRBJ1-3	TRBV7-8	NA	NA	CASSLGLLGDSGNTIYF	TGTGCCAGCAGCTTAGGGCTCCTTGGAGACTCTGGAAACACCATATATTTT
17	TRBJ1-3	TRBV7-2	NA	NA	CASSLGGAFGPGNTIYF	TGTGCCAGCAGCTTAGGGGGGGCCTTTGGCCCTGGAAACACCATATATTTT
14	TRBJ1-1	TRBV3-1	NA	NA	CASSSKEWGSEAFF	TGTGCCAGCAGCTCAAAGGAGTGGGGGAGTGAAGCTTTCTTT
12	TRBJ2-7	TRBV7-9	NA	many	CASSFGDYEQYF	TGTGCCAGCAGCTTTGGAGACTACGAGCAGTACTTC
15	TRBJ2-7	TRBV11-2	TRBD1	few	CASSLLQGASYEQYF	TGTGCCAGCAGCTTACTCCAGGGGGCGAGTTACGAGCAGTACTTC
15	TRBJ1-1	TRBV5-1	NA	few	CASSRLQGRNTEAFF	TGCGCCAGCAGCCGTTTACAGGGCCGGAACACTGAAGCTTTCTTT
17	TRBJ2-1	TRBV4-1	TRBD2	few	CASSQDLLAGENNEQFF	TGCGCCAGCAGCCAAGATCTACTAGCGGGGGAAAACAATGAGCAGTTCTTC
13	TRBJ2-7	TRBV29-1	NA	NA	CSVEAGNTYEQYF	TGCAGCGTTGAGGCAGGGAACACCTACGAGCAGTACTTC
17	TRBJ1-3	TRBV18	NA	few	CASSRGDTVAPGNTIYF	TGTGCCAGCTCACGGGGAGATACAGTTGCCCCTGGAAACACCATATATTTT
15	TRBJ1-1	TRBV12-3/TRBV12-4	TRBD1	many	CASSFSSTGGTEAFF	TGTGCCAGCAGCTTCTCCTCGACAGGGGGGACTGAAGCTTTCTTT
17	TRBJ2-3	TRBV7-2	TRBD2	many	CASSPAGGWGRADTQYF	TGTGCCAGCAGCCCCGCGGGAGGTTGGGGACGTGCAGATACGCAGTATTTT
14	TRBJ1-6	TRBV6-2/TRBV6-3	NA	NA	CASSPSVGNSPLHF	TGTGCCAGCAGTCCCTCCGTGGGGAATTCACCCCTCCACTTT
13	TRBJ1-1	TRBV28	NA	few	CASRRSLNTEAFF	TGTGCCAGCAGAAGGAGCCTGAACACTGAAGCTTTCTTT
12	TRBJ2-5	TRBV7-2	NA	NA	CASSLDVETQYF	TGTGCCAGCAGCTTAGACGTGGAGACCCAGTACTTC
15	TRBJ2-3	TRBV7-6	NA	few	CASSYGGGSTDTQYF	TGTGCCAGCAGCTATGGCGGCGGGAGCACAGATACGCAGTATTTT
14	TRBJ2-1	TRBV20-1	TRBD2	few	CSASRGVQSSEQFF	TGCAGTGCTTCCCGGGGGGTCCAGTCGTCTGAGCAGTTCTTC
15	TRBJ2-3	TRBV11-2	TRBD1	NA	CASSSWDRAKDTQYF	TGTGCCAGCAGCTCCTGGGACAGGGCCAAAGATACGCAGTATTTT
12	TRBJ2-7	TRBV12-3/TRBV12-4	NA	many	CASSRTNYEQYF	TGTGCCAGCAGTCGGACAAATTACGAGCAGTACTTC
12	TRBJ1-1	TRBV29-1	NA	NA	CSVDDLGAEAFF	TGCAGCGTTGACGACCTAGGCGCTGAAGCTTTCTTT
16	TRBJ2-3	TRBV9	NA	NA	CASSVGTSPSTDTQYF	TGTGCCAGCAGCGTAGGGACTTCCCCTAGCACAGATACGCAGTATTTT
11	TRBJ1-1	TRBV29-1	NA	few	CSVRGATEAFF	TGCAGCGTCAGGGGTGCCACTGAAGCTTTCTTT
16	TRBJ2-7	TRBV5-1	TRBD1	many	CASSLGLGQISYEQYF	TGCGCCAGCAGCTTGGGCTTGGGACAGATATCTTACGAGCAGTACTTC
13	TRBJ2-1	TRBV20-1	TRBD2	many	CSASLAGYNEQFF	TGCAGTGCTAGTTTAGCGGGGTACAATGAGCAGTTCTTC
15	TRBJ2-4	TRBV18	NA	many	CASSLAESGKNIQYF	TGTGCCAGCTCACTAGCAGAGAGTGGCAAAAACATTCAGTACTTC
12	TRBJ1-1	TRBV4-1	NA	few	CASSQGRREAFF	TGCGCCAGCAGCCAGGGACGGAGAGAAGCTTTCTTT
14	TRBJ1-2	TRBV20-1	TRBD1	many	CSAGAGTGNYGYTF	TGCAGTGCTGGGGCCGGGACAGGGAACTATGGCTACACCTTC
14	TRBJ2-5	TRBV2	NA	NA	CASKPGRTQETQYF	TGTGCCAGCAAACCGGGACGTACACAAGAGACCCAGTACTTC
14	TRBJ1-5	TRBV12-3/TRBV12-4	NA	NA	CASSSVNSNQPQHF	TGTGCCAGCAGTTCGGTGAACAGCAATCAGCCCCAGCATTTT
12	TRBJ1-2	TRBV28	NA	few	CASSPANYGYTF	TGTGCCAGCAGTCCGGCTAACTATGGCTACACCTTC
16	TRBJ2-2	TRBV5-4	TRBD1	many	CASSRSGRGYTGELFF	TGTGCCAGCAGCCGGTCGGGCAGGGGGTACACCGGGGAGCTGTTTTTT
17	TRBJ2-3	TRBV4-1	TRBD2	NA	CASSQVLAGGYTDTQYF	TGCGCCAGCAGCCAAGTCCTAGCGGGGGGATACACAGATACGCAGTATTTT
13	TRBJ1-2	TRBV14	NA	NA	CASSQEPRYGYTF	TGTGCCAGCAGCCAAGAGCCACGCTATGGCTACACCTTC
14	TRBJ2-2	TRBV5-1	TRBD1	few	CASSQGQGAAELFF	TGCGCCAGCAGCCAGGGACAGGGGGCGGCCGAGCTGTTTTTT
13	TRBJ2-5	TRBV12-3/TRBV12-4	NA	NA	CASSALLGGTQYF	TGTGCCAGCAGTGCCCTTCTAGGGGGGACCCAGTACTTC
15	TRBJ1-1	TRBV2	TRBD1	NA	CASSPDRIEATEAFF	TGTGCCAGCAGTCCGGACAGGATAGAGGCCACTGAAGCTTTCTTT
16	TRBJ1-1	TRBV30	NA	NA	CAWSAGTSAQNTEAFF	TGTGCCTGGAGTGCCGGGACTTCGGCTCAGAACACTGAAGCTTTCTTT
17	TRBJ2-2	TRBV6-5	TRBD2	NA	CASSYDAGGRNTGELFF	TGTGCCAGCAGTTACGATGCGGGGGGGCGGAACACCGGGGAGCTGTTTTTT
16	TRBJ2-4	TRBV4-3	NA	NA	CASSQETGRAKYIQYF	TGCGCCAGCAGCCAAGAGACAGGGAGGGCCAAATACATTCAGTACTTC
13	TRBJ1-1	TRBV5-1	NA	many	CASSFYRNTEAFF	TGCGCCAGCAGCTTCTACAGAAACACTGAAGCTTTCTTT